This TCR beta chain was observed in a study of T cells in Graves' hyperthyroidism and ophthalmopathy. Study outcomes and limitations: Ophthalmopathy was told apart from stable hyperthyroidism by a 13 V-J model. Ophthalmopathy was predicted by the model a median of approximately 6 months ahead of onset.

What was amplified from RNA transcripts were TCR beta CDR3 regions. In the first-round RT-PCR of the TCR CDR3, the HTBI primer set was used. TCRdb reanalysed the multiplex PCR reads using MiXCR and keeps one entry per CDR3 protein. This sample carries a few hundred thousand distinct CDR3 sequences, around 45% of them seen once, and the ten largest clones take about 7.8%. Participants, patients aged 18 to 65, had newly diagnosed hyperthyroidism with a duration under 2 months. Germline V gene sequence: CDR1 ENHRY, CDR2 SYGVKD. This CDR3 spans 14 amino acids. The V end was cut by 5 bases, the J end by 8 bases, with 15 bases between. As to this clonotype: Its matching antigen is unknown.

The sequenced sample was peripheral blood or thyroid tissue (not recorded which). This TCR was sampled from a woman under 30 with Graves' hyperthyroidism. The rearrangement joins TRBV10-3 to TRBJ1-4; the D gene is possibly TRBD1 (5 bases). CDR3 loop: CAISPPGVREKLFF. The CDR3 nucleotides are TGTGCCATCAGTCCGCCGGGGGTGAGGGAAAAACTGTTTTTT.